The 32 T cell receptor beta chains below all came from one sample that was sequenced in a study of T cell changes during pregnancy in multiple sclerosis. Generated by immunoSEQ multiplex PCR, the TCRdb table keeps only in-frame clones and is missing some. The sample lists around 80,000 clones, about 91% occurring once. The material sequenced was peripheral blood, taken before pregnancy. These receptors were taken from a female donor with multiple sclerosis, enrolled in a pregnancy study.

V and J are TRBV15 and TRBJ2-7; no definite D call. This CDR3 is 12 amino acids long. V lost 0 bases and J 5 bases, leaving 5 bases between the germline ends. Per germline, CDR1 LNHNV and CDR2 YYDKDF (reference sequence). The CDR3 here is CATSRDYNEQYF. The CDR3 DNA is TGTGCCACCAGCAGAGATTACAACGAGCAGTACTTC.

The V and J genes are TRBV27 and TRBJ2-3, with D tentatively TRBD2 (6 bases). V lost 5 bases and J 4 bases, leaving 13 bases between the germline ends. Per germline, CDR1 MNHEY and CDR2 SMNVEV (reference sequence). The CDR3 runs to 14 residues. CDR3: CASSILARPDTQYF. DNA for the CDR3: TGTGCCAGCAGTATACTAGCTCGCCCAGATACGCAGTATTTT.

The rearrangement links TRBV27 to TRBJ2-1; 9 bases are a match to TRBD2. This CDR3 has 15 amino acids. V lost 0 bases, J lost 5 bases, and 2 bases stayed unmatched. CDR1 and CDR2 (germline): MNHEY, SMNVEV (reference sequence). CDR3 residues: CASSLSLAGNNEQFF. DNA for the CDR3: TGTGCCAGCAGTTTATCACTAGCGGGTAACAATGAGCAGTTCTTC.

The chain joins TRBV5-1 to TRBJ1-5; no definite D call. Trimming removed 4 bases at V and 1 base at J, with 12 bases between. This CDR3 has 15 residues. Germline values: CDR1 SGHRS, CDR2 YFSETQ. CDR3 nucleotides: TGCGCCAGCAGCCCTGGTATAAGCAGCAATCAGCCCCAGCATTTT. The encoded protein is CASSPGISSNQPQHF.

This sequence joins TRBV9 and TRBJ2-1; 8 bases map to TRBD2. J gave up 8 bases and V 3 bases, and 13 bases lay outside the gene matches. Germline V lookup: CDR1 SGDLS, CDR2 YYNGEE. This CDR3 has 16 amino acids. CDR3 amino acids: CASSGNGASGSYEQFF. CDR3 sequence (DNA): TGTGCCAGCAGCGGCAATGGGGCTAGCGGGTCCTATGAGCAGTTCTTC.

This clone came up once. The V call is TRBV7-6, the J call TRBJ1-1, with D uncertain. V lost 2 bases and J lost 1, with 11 bases in between. From germline, CDR1 is SGHVS and CDR2 FNYEAQ. This CDR3 has 15 amino acids. CDR3 amino acids: CASSLFSGSNTEAFF. The CDR3 nucleotides read TGTGCCAGCAGCTTATTCTCAGGATCGAACACTGAAGCTTTCTTT. Looking up the rest from reference TRBV7-6 and TRBJ1-1 gives the full variable domain: GAGVSQSPRYKVTKRGQDVALRCDPISGHVSLYWYRQALGQGPEFLTYFNYEAQQDKSGLPNDRFSAERPEGSISTLTIQRTEQRDSAMYRCASSLFSGSNTEAFFGQGTRLTVV.

The gene calls are TRBV6-5 and TRBJ1-1; D remains ambiguous. Deletions cut 5 bases from V and 0 bases from J, with 7 bases between. CDR1 MNHEY and CDR2 SVGAGI come from the germline V gene. The CDR3 sequence is 13 residues long. The CDR3 coding sequence is TGTGCCAGCAGTCTCGCTATGAACACTGAAGCTTTCTTT. Encoded protein: CASSLAMNTEAFF.

The gene calls are TRBV10-2 and TRBJ2-1, with D perhaps matching TRBD2 (6 bases). V lost 0 bases and J 11 bases, leaving 14 bases between the germline ends. Germline CDR1 is WSHSY and CDR2 is SAAADI. The CDR3 runs 14 residues. This chain's CDR3 is CASSESTRSGKQFF. In DNA form, the CDR3 reads TGCGCCAGCAGTGAGTCGACTCGTAGCGGAAAGCAGTTCTTC.

The chain links TRBV9 to TRBJ2-1, with TRBD2 identical over 7 bases. The germline V gene has CDR1 SGDLS and CDR2 YYNGEE. With V trimmed by 0 bases and J by 2 bases, 8 bases remained unmatched. This CDR3 contains 17 residues. CDR3 coding DNA: TGTGCCAGCAGCGTAGCCGCGGGGGTGTTCGCCTACAATGAGCAGTTCTTC. This gives the protein CASSVAAGVFAYNEQFF.

The chain carries TRBV5-4 and TRBJ2-3; 9 nucleotides agree with TRBD1. Germline values: CDR1 SGHNT, CDR2 YYREEE (reference sequence). V trimming: 4 bases; J trimming: 4 bases; junction bases outside the gene matches: 10. The CDR3 contains 16 residues. The CDR3: CASSHEGTGTPDTQYF. In DNA form, the CDR3 reads TGTGCCAGCAGCCATGAAGGGACAGGGACCCCAGATACGCAGTATTTT.

The CDR3 protein is CASSPGTGVFYEQYF. CDR3 bases: TGTGCCAGCTCACCCGGGACAGGGGTTTTCTACGAGCAGTACTTC. The chain employs TRBV18 and TRBJ2-7; 10 bases agree with TRBD1. Germline V CDR1 and CDR2: KGHSH, LQKENI. The length of the CDR3 is 15 residues. The V segment lost 3 bases and the J segment 3 bases; nucleotides outside the gene matches: 5.

V gene TRBV28 combines with J gene TRBJ2-3, with TRBD2 matching 11 bases. The junction had 11 bases not matched to a gene; V was cut back by 5 bases and J by 7 bases. CDR3 size: 16 residues. The germline gives CDR1 MDHEN, CDR2 SYDVKM. In DNA form, the CDR3 reads TGTGCCAGCAGTCTCCGATCTAGCGGGAGGAGGCATACGCAGTATTTT. As protein: CASSLRSSGRRHTQYF.

The genes are TRBV6-1 and TRBJ2-7; 7 bases line up with TRBD1. This CDR3 comprises 15 residues. Germline V gene data show CDR1 as MNHNS and CDR2 as SASEGT. J was trimmed by 3 bases and V by 5 bases; bases with no gene match: 10. The CDR3 DNA sequence: TGTGCCAGCAGTCTTAACCGACAGGGAATCTACGAGCAGTACTTC. The encoded protein is CASSLNRQGIYEQYF.

The CDR3 nucleotides are TGTGCCAGCAGTTCAACCTATAGCGGGAGATCGTACAATGAGCAGTTCTTC. Translating it yields CASSSTYSGRSYNEQFF. The chain combines TRBV28 with TRBJ2-1; 9 bases map to TRBD2. Losses at the gene ends were 4 bases for V and 4 bases for J; bases not matched to a gene: 11. The CDR3 covers 17 residues. CDR1 and CDR2 (germline): MDHEN, SYDVKM.

The V call is TRBV5-1, the J call TRBJ2-1; D call uncertain. V was shortened by 0 bases and J by 9 bases, with 7 bases between the two germline ends. Germline CDR1 and CDR2: SGHRS and YFSETQ. This CDR3 is built from 12 residues. DNA of the CDR3: TGCGCCAGCAGCTTGGAGACATCTGAGCAGTTCTTC. Its translation is CASSLETSEQFF.

This clone was counted only a few times. This chain links TRBV6-1 with TRBJ2-5, with 9 bases fitting TRBD1. Trimming at V came to 1 base and at J to 1 base, leaving 1 base not matched to a gene. This CDR3 is 15 amino acids long. Germline CDR1 MNHNS, CDR2 SASEGT. The CDR3: CASSEVTGGQETQYF. The CDR3 bases are TGTGCCAGCAGTGAAGTGACAGGGGGCCAAGAGACCCAGTACTTC.

V gene TRBV6-1 combines with J gene TRBJ2-6; 10 bases match TRBD1. J was trimmed by 8 bases and V by 8 bases; bases with no gene match: 6. The CDR3 runs to 14 residues. Germline V gene sequence: CDR1 MNHNS, CDR2 SASEGT. CDR3 sequence reads: CASLDRGFSNVLTF. For the CDR3, the DNA is TGTGCCAGCTTGGACAGGGGGTTTTCCAACGTCCTGACTTTC.

V and J are TRBV27 and TRBJ2-4; TRBD2 aligns across 7 bases. The CDR3 runs to 13 residues. Trimming removed 5 bases from V and 9 bases from J; junction bases left unmatched: 7. CDR1 and CDR2 (germline): MNHEY, SMNVEV (reference sequence). The CDR3 here is CASSVRGEGIQYF. CDR3 coding DNA: TGTGCCAGCAGTGTACGGGGGGAAGGCATTCAGTACTTC.

The chain combines TRBV29-1 with TRBJ2-5; the D is unclear. Germline V gene data show CDR1 as SQVTM and CDR2 as ANQGSEA. CDR3 length equals 12 residues. V was trimmed by 2 bases and J by 1 base, leaving 5 bases between them. For the CDR3, the DNA is TGCAGCGTTGAATCCTTCCAAGAGACCCAGTACTTC. Translating it yields CSVESFQETQYF.

The genes are TRBV7-8 and TRBJ1-5; D is undetermined. The CDR3 loop spans 14 amino acids. CDR1 SGHVS and CDR2 FQNEAQ come from the germline V gene. The V end lost 3 bases, the J end lost 7 bases, and 13 bases lay between the germline ends. CDR3 bases: TGTGCCAGCAGCTTGCCCGGGTCACAACAGCCCCAGCATTTT. Residues: CASSLPGSQQPQHF.

The gene calls are TRBV7-2 and TRBJ2-1, with a weak D call TRBD2 (5 bases). Trimming left V 5 bases short and J 10 bases short, with 9 bases between. Germline assignment: CDR1 SGHTA and CDR2 FQGNSA. The CDR3 is made up of 11 amino acids. The CDR3 nucleotides are TGTGCCAGCAGCAATAGCGTGGAGCAGTTCTTC. Protein: CASSNSVEQFF.

The chain is built from TRBV9 and TRBJ1-2; D call uncertain. The germline gives CDR1 SGDLS, CDR2 YYNGEE. This CDR3 has 12 amino acids. Trimming cost V 3 bases and J 1 base, with 4 bases left between them. The CDR3 coding sequence is TGTGCCAGCAGCGGACATAACTATGGCTACACCTTC. Encoded protein: CASSGHNYGYTF. The variable domain in full, completed from reference TRBV9 and TRBJ1-2, reads DSGVTQTPKHLITATGQRVTLRCSPRSGDLSVYWYQQSLDQGLQFLIQYYNGEERAKGNILERFSAQQFPDLHSELNLSSLELGDSALYFCASSGHNYGYTFGSGTRLTVV.

This clone was counted a single time. V and J are TRBV30 and TRBJ1-5; possible D gene TRBD1, 5 bases. The CDR3 is 13 residues long. V was cut by 7 bases and J by 2 bases, with 12 bases left in between. Germline CDR1 and CDR2: GTSNPN and SVGIG (reference sequence). Here the CDR3 DNA reads TGTGCCTACCAGGGTTCTCGCAATCAGCCCCAGCATTTT. Its protein product is CAYQGSRNQPQHF.

The J gene is TRBJ2-7, the V gene TRBV15, with a weak D call TRBD2 (6 bases). V lost 1 base, J lost 1 base, and 11 bases lay in between. Looked up from germline, CDR1 is LNHNV and CDR2 is YYDKDF (reference sequence). This CDR3 spans 15 amino acids. This CDR3 reads CATSRGRAASYEQYF. In DNA form, the CDR3 reads TGTGCCACCAGCAGAGGGAGGGCGGCATCCTACGAGCAGTACTTC.

The rearrangement uses TRBV29-1 and TRBJ1-3; D not certain. Germline V gives CDR1 SQVTM, CDR2 ANQGSEA. The V end was cut by 6 bases, the J end by 5 bases, with 8 bases between. The CDR3 covers 11 residues. CDR3 loop: CSVLLRNTIYF. In DNA, the CDR3 is TGCAGCGTACTATTGAGAAACACCATATATTTT.

This chain joins TRBV28 and TRBJ2-7, with TRBD1 matching 7 bases. The germline CDR1 and CDR2 sequences are MDHEN and SYDVKM. V was clipped by 5 bases and J by 2 bases; unmatched bases: 6. The CDR3 spans 14 residues. The CDR3 region has the DNA TGTGCCAGCAGTCTCACAGGGGTGACCTACGAGCAGTACTTC. This gives the protein CASSLTGVTYEQYF.

This clone showed up just once. The chain carries TRBV5-4 and TRBJ2-5; 8 positions agree with TRBD1. With 3 bases clipped from V and 2 bases from J, the junction kept 6 bases outside the gene matches. Germline V gene lookup returns CDR1 SGHNT and CDR2 YYREEE (reference sequence). The CDR3 is 15 residues long. The CDR3 reads CASSSPRTGQETQYF. DNA of the CDR3: TGTGCCAGCAGCTCGCCCAGGACAGGGCAAGAGACCCAGTACTTC.

V usage is TRBV28 and J usage is TRBJ1-1, with D possibly TRBD1 on 5 matching bases. The CDR3 is 14 amino acids. The V end lost 3 bases, the J end lost 6 bases, and 14 bases lay between the germline ends. From germline, CDR1 is MDHEN and CDR2 SYDVKM. In DNA, the CDR3 is TGTGCCAGCAGTTTTGTTGGGGCGCAACCTGAAGCTTTCTTT. Translating gives CASSFVGAQPEAFF.

This chain connects TRBV9 to TRBJ2-1; the match to TRBD2 covers 9 bases. Germline trimming cut 2 bases from V and 4 bases from J; bases unmatched to any gene: 7. This CDR3 contains 16 residues. CDR1 and CDR2 from the germline V gene are SGDLS and YYNGEE. CDR3 region: CASSVGGAGGYNEQFF. CDR3 nucleotide sequence: TGTGCCAGCAGCGTCGGAGGAGCGGGGGGTTACAATGAGCAGTTCTTC. Full variable domain (outside the CDR3, taken from reference TRBV9 and TRBJ2-1): DSGVTQTPKHLITATGQRVTLRCSPRSGDLSVYWYQQSLDQGLQFLIQYYNGEERAKGNILERFSAQQFPDLHSELNLSSLELGDSALYFCASSVGGAGGYNEQFFGPGTRLTVL.

This clone was detected only once. The J gene is TRBJ2-7, the V gene TRBV6-5, with TRBD2 matching 7 bases. Germline V gene sequence: CDR1 MNHEY, CDR2 SVGAGI. The CDR3 has 12 residues. V shed 6 bases and J 7 bases; nucleotides not matched to a gene: 6. The CDR3 here is CASSPQRGEQYF. In nucleotides, the CDR3 is TGTGCCAGCAGCCCACAGCGGGGTGAGCAGTACTTC.

V usage is TRBV5-6 and J usage is TRBJ2-5; D call uncertain. CDR3 length: 14 amino acids. The V and J ends lost 2 bases and 4 bases respectively, with 12 bases between them. Germline V gene lookup returns CDR1 SGHDT and CDR2 YYEEEE. The CDR3 DNA reads as TGTGCCAGCAGCTTTAGCCCCCGTAGAGAGACCCAGTACTTC. It codes for CASSFSPRRETQYF.

This sequence joins TRBV7-2 and TRBJ2-7; 9 bases are a match to TRBD2. The V segment lost 0 bases and the J segment 2 bases; nucleotides outside the gene matches: 20. Germline lookup yields CDR1 SGHTA and CDR2 FQGNSA. The CDR3 length is 21 residues. The CDR3 protein is CASSLALPTGTSLAFTYEQYF. In nucleotides, the CDR3 is TGTGCCAGCAGCTTAGCGCTACCCACCGGGACTAGCCTAGCTTTTACCTACGAGCAGTACTTC.